Presented here are 25 T cell receptor beta chains from one specimen sequenced in a study of human thymus T cells (TCRdb year 2020). Library preparation used the immunoSEQ multiplex PCR assay. Imported from immuneACCESS, the table was reduced by TCRdb to in-frame sequences with V and J called. These copies leave out some clones; in studies compared against another copy, an unresolved V gene accounts for under half, and the cause of the remainder is not known. A total of about 78,000 clones appear in this sample, just over 95% of them only once. The ten top clones hold just over 0.03% of the sample. Thymus tissue was collected as surgical resects that were removed during corrective cardiac surgery. Sequenced input: thymus tissue. Every receptor here comes from a boy under two years old with a congenital heart defect but otherwise immunologically healthy.

The chain employs TRBV6-6 and TRBJ2-1, with 7 bases matching TRBD1. Germline V gene data show CDR1 as MNHNY and CDR2 as SVGAGI (reference sequence). CDR3 size: 15 residues. Losses at the gene ends were 7 bases for V and 0 bases for J; bases not matched to a gene: 6. The CDR3 DNA reads TGTGCCAGCACCTCAGGGGGTAGCTCCTACAATGAGCAGTTCTTC. This sequence encodes CASTSGGSSYNEQFF.

The count of this clone is one. The chain employs TRBV4-3 and TRBJ1-2; 9 bases are a match to TRBD1. V was clipped by 1 base and J by 4 bases; unmatched bases: 13. The CDR3 spans 18 residues. Germline loops: CDR1 LGHNA, CDR2 YSLEER. DNA of the CDR3: TGCGCCAGCAGCCAAGCTAGCCGACACCTGACAGGGGGCTATGGCTACACCTTC. This gives the protein CASSQASRHLTGGYGYTF.

The J gene is TRBJ2-7, the V gene TRBV4-1, with D possibly TRBD1 on 6 matching bases. Per germline, CDR1 MGHRA and CDR2 YSYEKL. The CDR3 runs 15 residues. V lost 4 bases and J lost 0, with 13 bases in between. The CDR3, as DNA: TGCGCCAGCAGCCCGCGGACAGAAAGCTCCTACGAGCAGTACTTC. This gives the protein CASSPRTESSYEQYF.

The chain recombines TRBV4-2 with TRBJ2-6; 9 bases align to TRBD1. The V and J ends lost 0 bases and 6 bases, in that order; junction bases with no gene match: 12. Germline CDR1 LGHNA, CDR2 YNFKEQ. CDR3 size: 19 residues. This CDR3 is CASSQDLRGTGLKANVLTF. DNA for the CDR3: TGTGCCAGCAGCCAAGATCTTAGGGGGACAGGGCTGAAGGCCAACGTCCTGACTTTC.

J is TRBJ2-2 and V is TRBV5-1; 7 bases align to TRBD1. CDR1 and CDR2 from the germline V gene are SGHRS and YFSETQ. V shed 1 base, J shed 8 bases, and the junction held 8 bases outside the gene matches. The CDR3 contains 15 residues. The CDR3 loop is CASSLRKGATGELFF. CDR3 coding DNA: TGCGCCAGCAGCTTGAGGAAGGGGGCAACAGGGGAGCTGTTTTTT. Looking up the rest from reference TRBV5-1 and TRBJ2-2 gives the full variable domain: KAGVTQTPRYLIKTRGQQVTLSCSPISGHRSVSWYQQTPGQGLQFLFEYFSETQRNKGNFPGRFSGRQFSNSRSEMNVSTLELGDSALYLCASSLRKGATGELFFGEGSRLTVL.

V usage is TRBV11-2 and J usage is TRBJ1-2; the D gene is possibly TRBD1 (5 bases). The CDR3 length is 12 residues. Germline CDR1 is SGHAT and CDR2 is FQNNGV. The V and J ends lost 5 bases and 8 bases respectively, with 12 bases between them. The CDR3 coding sequence is TGTGCCAGCAGCCCCCGGGGGTACGGCTACACCTTC. It encodes CASSPRGYGYTF.

In this sample, this clone turned up once. The CDR3 region is CSVGGAPRDEQFF. CDR3 nucleotides: TGCAGCGTAGGAGGGGCTCCTCGGGATGAGCAGTTCTTC. The chain combines TRBV29-1 with TRBJ2-1; tentatively, D is TRBD2 (6 bases). Germline V CDR1 and CDR2: SQVTM, ANQGSEA. CDR3 length: 13 amino acids. Trimming shortened V by 6 bases and J by 8 bases, and 17 bases separated the two germline ends.

The chain couples TRBV5-1 to TRBJ2-1, with TRBD2 matching over 13 bases. The CDR3 is 22 amino acids. The V and J ends lost 0 bases and 8 bases, in that order; junction bases with no gene match: 23. CDR1 and CDR2 (germline): SGHRS, YFSETQ. The CDR3 sequence is CASSLVFSVGLAGPKSWDEQFF. CDR3 DNA: TGCGCCAGCAGCTTGGTTTTTAGTGTGGGACTAGCGGGGCCCAAGTCGTGGGATGAGCAGTTCTTC.

The chain has TRBV2 and TRBJ1-2; D unclear. The CDR3 runs 14 residues. Germline CDR1 SNHLY, CDR2 FYNNEI. Trimming cost V 6 bases and J 2 bases, with 13 bases left between them. The CDR3 DNA reads as TGTGCCAGCAGCTTAACCGGGGAAAACTATGGCTACACCTTC. Protein sequence: CASSLTGENYGYTF.

This rearrangement joins TRBV5-1 to TRBJ2-1; D remains unclear. Deletions cut 3 bases from V and 7 bases from J, with 11 bases between. CDR3 length equals 13 residues. The germline CDR1 and CDR2 sequences are SGHRS and YFSETQ. In DNA, the CDR3 is TGCGCCAGCAGCTCCCATATAACAAATGAGCAGTTCTTC. This encodes CASSSHITNEQFF. Full variable domain (outside the CDR3, taken from reference TRBV5-1 and TRBJ2-1): KAGVTQTPRYLIKTRGQQVTLSCSPISGHRSVSWYQQTPGQGLQFLFEYFSETQRNKGNFPGRFSGRQFSNSRSEMNVSTLELGDSALYLCASSSHITNEQFFGPGTRLTVL.

This chain connects TRBV27 to TRBJ2-3, with 11 positions matching TRBD2. The V gene's germline CDR1 is MNHEY and CDR2 SMNVEV (reference sequence). V dropped 2 bases and J dropped 5; count of bases not matched to a gene: 6. The CDR3 is 16 amino acids. The CDR3 nucleotides are TGTGCCAGCAGTTTAGTAGCGGGAGGGGCCAGAGATACGCAGTATTTT. This gives the protein CASSLVAGGARDTQYF.

The chain uses TRBV29-1 and TRBJ1-2, with 7 bases matching TRBD1. The junction had 5 bases not matched to a gene; V was cut back by 7 bases and J by 0 bases. The CDR3 has 13 amino acids. The germline V gene encodes CDR1 SQVTM and CDR2 ANQGSEA. The CDR3 bases are TGCAGCGCCGAGACAGGGTCTAACTATGGCTACACCTTC. This encodes CSAETGSNYGYTF.

Comment on this clone: Other DNA variants within this sample encode the same CDR3. The genes are TRBV10-3 and TRBJ1-1, with a possible D match to TRBD1 (5 bases). Germline loops: CDR1 ENHRY, CDR2 SYGVKD. The CDR3 totals 16 residues. Trimming took 4 bases from V and 11 from J, leaving 26 bases between them. As DNA, the CDR3 is TGTGCCATCAGTGCGTTGAGCCGGGATAGGGACCCCGGGGCTTTCTTT. Amino acids: CAISALSRDRDPGAFF.

The J gene is TRBJ1-5, the V gene TRBV25-1, with D uncertain. The CDR3 loop spans 12 amino acids. The germline V gene encodes CDR1 MGHDK and CDR2 SYGVNS. The germline V and J ends were trimmed by 4 bases and 3 bases, with 4 bases remaining between them. CDR3 DNA: TGTGCCAGCAGTGGTGCCAATCAGCCCCAGCATTTT. This gives the protein CASSGANQPQHF.

V usage is TRBV13 and J usage is TRBJ1-1; D might be TRBD1 (5 bases). This CDR3 spans 14 amino acids. Trimming removed 0 bases at V and 5 bases at J, with 10 bases between. Per the germline V gene, CDR1 is PRHDT and CDR2 is FYEKMQ (reference sequence). The CDR3 is CASSLGGVKTEAFF. DNA of the CDR3: TGTGCCAGCAGCTTAGGGGGGGTAAAGACTGAAGCTTTCTTT.

The chain carries TRBV27 and TRBJ2-5; 13 nucleotides line up with TRBD2. CDR3 size: 15 residues. Trimming at V came to 5 bases and at J to 7 bases, leaving 7 bases not matched to a gene. Germline loops: CDR1 MNHEY, CDR2 SMNVEV (reference sequence). The DNA for the CDR3 is TGTGCCAGCAGTACTAGCGGGGGGGAAGGCGGGACCCAGTACTTC. This translates into CASSTSGGEGGTQYF.

The chain employs TRBV6-5 and TRBJ1-5; D possibly corresponds to TRBD1 (5 bases). Germline-derived CDR1 and CDR2 are MNHEY and SVGAGI. V gave up 0 bases and J gave up 3 bases, with 9 bases separating them. This CDR3 region has 15 residues. The CDR3 protein is CASSYSKGDNQPQHF. As DNA, the CDR3 is TGTGCCAGCAGTTACTCGAAAGGGGACAATCAGCCCCAGCATTTT.

The chain has TRBV4-2 and TRBJ2-7; 7 bases fit TRBD2. The CDR3 runs to 18 residues. V trimming: 0 bases; J trimming: 0 bases; junction bases outside the gene matches: 11. Germline V gene data show CDR1 as LGHNA and CDR2 as YNFKEQ. The CDR3 loop reads CASSQDAGDVPSSYEQYF. The CDR3 DNA is TGTGCCAGCAGCCAAGACGCGGGGGATGTCCCGAGCTCCTACGAGCAGTACTTC.

The V and J genes are TRBV27 and TRBJ2-1, with a weak D call TRBD2 (5 bases). The germline CDR1 and CDR2 sequences are MNHEY and SMNVEV (reference sequence). The CDR3 runs 13 residues. Trimming took off 2 bases at V and 15 bases at J, with 17 bases between the two ends. The CDR3 coding sequence is TGTGCCAGCAGTTTAAGCGGCAGTAGCTGCTCGTTCTTC. Its protein product is CASSLSGSSCSFF.

The chain joins TRBV7-2 to TRBJ1-3; 8 nucleotides line up with TRBD1. The CDR3 runs 17 residues. V shed 5 bases, J shed 3 bases, and the junction held 12 bases outside the gene matches. Per the germline V gene, CDR1 is SGHTA and CDR2 is FQGNSA. CDR3 loop: CASSPIPRGLGGNTIYF. For the CDR3, the DNA is TGTGCCAGCAGCCCGATCCCCAGGGGGCTGGGTGGAAACACCATATATTTT.

This chain joins TRBV7-9 and TRBJ1-2, with D possibly being TRBD1 (6 bases). Between the trimmed V and J ends, which lost 3 bases and 4 bases, there was a span of 18 bases. The CDR3 runs to 16 residues. CDR1 and CDR2 (germline): SEHNR, FQNEAQ (reference sequence). The CDR3 DNA reads as TGTGCCAGCAGCTTGGGGAGGGGACACAAACCCTATGGCTACACCTTC. As protein: CASSLGRGHKPYGYTF.

V is TRBV12-5 and J is TRBJ1-3; D call uncertain. The CDR3 is 12 amino acids. CDR1 is LGHNT, CDR2 FRNRAP, per germline. V lost 3 bases and J 3 bases, leaving 3 bases between the germline ends. The CDR3 protein is CASGFVGNTIYF. Here the CDR3 DNA reads TGTGCTAGTGGTTTCGTTGGAAACACCATATATTTT.

The chain combines TRBV28 with TRBJ2-3; 7 nucleotides match TRBD2. CDR3 size: 18 residues. Per germline, CDR1 MDHEN and CDR2 SYDVKM. V shed 2 bases, J shed 2 bases, and the junction held 13 bases outside the gene matches. CDR3: CASSLSVRGGRLTDTQYF. The CDR3 DNA reads as TGTGCCAGCAGTTTAAGTGTACGGGGCGGGAGACTCACAGATACGCAGTATTTT.

V gene TRBV28 combines with J gene TRBJ1-5, with D hard to call. V was trimmed by 5 bases and J by 0 bases, leaving 14 bases between them. This CDR3 region has 16 residues. Germline V CDR1 and CDR2: MDHEN, SYDVKM. As DNA, the CDR3 is TGTGCCAGCAGTCCGAGGACCTCTTATAGCAATCAGCCCCAGCATTTT. Translated, it gives CASSPRTSYSNQPQHF.

V and J are TRBV28 and TRBJ1-4, with D possibly matching TRBD1 (5 bases). Deletions cut 5 bases from V and 8 bases from J, with 21 bases between. The germline V gene has CDR1 MDHEN and CDR2 SYDVKM. This CDR3 has 16 residues. CDR3 amino acids: CASSPSPGNRQEKLFF. The CDR3 DNA is TGTGCCAGCAGTCCGTCTCCAGGGAACAGGCAGGAAAAACTGTTTTTT.